The present TCR beta chain was sequenced within a study of CD8+CD57+ T cells in acquired aplastic anemia. Study overall: CD4+ cell libraries from healthy donors averaged approximately 10 million reads.

Profiling that covered TCR beta VDJ and CDR3 relied on genomic DNA as its template. TCRdb called the reads again in MiXCR, with one record for every CDR3 protein. The sample yields some 190,000 distinct CDR3 sequences, less than 65% seen once. The CDR3 loop spans 14 amino acids. The germline V and J ends were trimmed by 3 bases and 0 bases, with 9 bases remaining between them. The germline CDR1 and CDR2 sequences are MDHEN and SYDVKM. The TCR was taken from a human donor in good health, serving as a control. V is TRBV28 and J is TRBJ2-7; tentatively, D is TRBD2 (6 bases). Sample: sorted CD4+, CD8+, or CD8+CD57+ T cells (not recorded which) from PBMCs. This chain's CDR3 is CASSFGGSSYEQYF. CDR3 nucleotide sequence: TGTGCCAGCAGTTTCGGGGGTAGCTCCTACGAGCAGTACTTC.